A selection of T cell receptor beta chains follows, all from one sample in a study of shared clonotypes between healthy human individuals. Using immunoSEQ multiplex PCR, the repertoire was profiled, and TCRdb retains in-frame clones only, with some absent. The sample has about 550,000 clones; about 95% are singletons. Specimen: naive CD8+ T cells sorted from blood. The source of these receptors is a woman in her thirties in good health. CDR3s include the opening cysteine and the closing phenylalanine or tryptophan.

J gene | V gene | CDR3 protein
TRBJ2-3 | TRBV13 | CASSWGRGEDTQYF
TRBJ2-7 | TRBV27 | CASSLLAGGGYEQYF
TRBJ2-2 | TRBV19 | CASSISSGWDTGELFF
TRBJ2-1 | TRBV28 | CASSQPGLGYNEQFF
TRBJ2-1 | TRBV7-9 | CASSARGGSYNEQFF
TRBJ2-6 | TRBV2 | CASSEGWDFGANVLTF
TRBJ2-2 | TRBV25-1 | CASSELVTGELFF
TRBJ2-5 | TRBV7-9 | CASSLSGTGGGETQYF
TRBJ2-7 | TRBV13 | CASSSSDRVSYEQYF
TRBJ2-7 | TRBV19 | CASSASSGGYEQYF
TRBJ2-2 | TRBV25-1 | CASRGVHTGELFF
TRBJ2-3 | TRBV7-9 | CASSLATTDTQYF
TRBJ2-1 | TRBV27 | CASSFNSLNEQFF
TRBJ1-5 | TRBV7-6 | CASSLKLGGYSNQPQHF
TRBJ1-5 | TRBV7-9 | CASSYGSGTGRHQPQHF
TRBJ2-7 | TRBV11-2 | CASSSSTVPGLLAYEQYF
TRBJ2-3 | TRBV7-2 | CASSPGLGTGDTQYF
TRBJ2-7 | TRBV4-1 | CASSPRTGGVYEQYF
TRBJ2-3 | TRBV5-6 | CASSWGSDSTDTQYF
TRBJ2-2 | TRBV9 | CASSVLTSGGYGGLNTGELFF
TRBJ2-1 | TRBV5-4 | CASSLDNEQFF
TRBJ1-2 | TRBV5-4 | CASSRWGYTF
TRBJ1-1 | TRBV30 | CAWSHFGSVAFF
TRBJ1-3 | TRBV2 | CASRARDHRDTIYF
TRBJ2-1 | TRBV13 | CASSLGGMEQFF
TRBJ2-1 | TRBV1 | CTSSPLAGGPINEQFF
TRBJ2-7 | TRBV7-9 | CASSSHPSHTFSSYEQYF
TRBJ2-7 | TRBV27 | CASSLGQGPAYEQYF
TRBJ1-2 | TRBV27 | CASSPLGLDYGYTF
TRBJ2-2 | TRBV2 | CASSEMGPGTGTGELFF
TRBJ1-5 | TRBV7-6 | CASSPDSNQPQHF
TRBJ2-5 | TRBV27 | CASSVTGGLQETQYF
TRBJ2-1 | TRBV9 | CASSGPWYGNEQFF
TRBJ2-7 | TRBV5-6 | CASSPQSGRAHEQYF
TRBJ2-1 | TRBV5-4 | CASSLGGGWDNEQFF
TRBJ2-1 | TRBV4-1 | CASSLTRGGEQFF
TRBJ2-7 | TRBV6-1 | CASTGQGGRYEQYF
TRBJ1-3 | TRBV7-2 | CASTLFVRTGNTIYF
TRBJ2-5 | TRBV11-2 | CASSLNRLAGDGETQYF
TRBJ2-7 | TRBV5-4 | CASSKPGTTYEQYF
TRBJ1-6 | TRBV9 | CASSARTGGKSPLHF
TRBJ2-2 | TRBV10-2 | CASRLTGELFF
TRBJ1-1 | TRBV4-1 | CASSQEGEGQNTEAFF
TRBJ1-1 | TRBV7-2 | CASSQNFRQPLPTEAFF
TRBJ2-7 | TRBV27 | CASSDRPTGVVREQYF
TRBJ1-2 | TRBV10-1 | CASSEWAEPQGYTF
TRBJ1-5 | TRBV6-5 | CASGALGTGDQPQHF
TRBJ2-6 | TRBV7-3 | CASRAPGANVLTF
TRBJ2-3 | TRBV5-1 | CASSLDWKSSTDTQYF
TRBJ2-7 | TRBV21-1 | CASSKRDGRRVF
TRBJ2-5 | TRBV4-1 | CASSPRTQETQYF
TRBJ2-4 | TRBV5-6 | CASSFWLGSPTPYIQYF
TRBJ2-7 | TRBV28 | CASSLAPQGHEQYF
TRBJ1-5 | TRBV5-1 | CASSLEQSKGPQHF
TRBJ2-1 | TRBV6-5 | CASRSFNEQFF